This TCR beta chain was identified during a study of blood T cell repertoires in COVID-19. About the study: Italy, Spain and the United States were the sources of the convalescent and acute COVID-19 samples. The analysed material was cDNA or gDNA that came from T cells, B-cell-depleted T cells, or PBMCs.

Trimming removed 1 base at V and 7 bases at J, with 13 bases between. Germline-derived CDR1 and CDR2 are GTSNPN and SVGIG (reference sequence). This CDR3 contains 13 residues. Methods used by the authors: Scientists estimated how many nucleated cells there were by amplifying reference gene primers. Sequenced by immunoSEQ multiplex PCR; TCRdb stores in-frame clones only, minus some. The D gene and trimming were derived from the DNA, and the V and J assignments and clone size from that table. The top ten hold about 4% of the sample, which has 200,000 to 300,000 clones, 70% to 90% seen once. The chain uses TRBV30 and TRBJ2-5, with TRBD1 as a possible D gene (6 bases). The receptor was isolated from a man in his forties or fifties with acute or convalescent COVID-19. The material sequenced was peripheral blood. CDR3 loop: CAWSGGPQGTQYF. Here the CDR3 DNA reads TGTGCCTGGAGTGGGGGGCCCCAGGGGACCCAGTACTTC.